These T cell receptor beta chains were read from a single sample in a study of naive and memory T cell subsets. Using its own MiXCR run on the UMI-ligation and nested PCR reads, TCRdb lists one record per CDR3 protein. The data hold approximately 140,000 distinct CDR3 sequences, with approximately 22% observed a single time. The sequencing sample was made of naive CD4+ T cells from blood. These receptors originate from a human donor in good health. Both conserved end residues are part of each CDR3. The order of the fields is D gene, clone size, J gene, V gene, CDR3 DNA, CDR3 protein. A D gene is named only where the DNA matches it firmly. Rows give clone size only sometimes, using once, few, many, or a class for an expanded clone.

-	few	TRBJ2-2	TRBV6-1	TGTGCCAGCAGTGAAGGGAGAGGGTACACCGGGGAGCTGTTTTTT	CASSEGRGYTGELFF
-	many	TRBJ2-2	TRBV5-4	TGTGCCAGCAGCTTCAGGGGTCAGGGCACCGGGGAGCTGTTTTTT	CASSFRGQGTGELFF
TRBD1	-	TRBJ2-7	TRBV28	TGTGCCAGCAGCCGAGGGGGCAAATCGGGCGAGCAGTACTTC	CASSRGGKSGEQYF
TRBD1	-	TRBJ2-1	TRBV2	TGTGCCAGCAGTGAGATACAGGGGATTAGTGAGCAGTTCTTC	CASSEIQGISEQFF
-	few	TRBJ1-2	TRBV6-5	TGTGCCAGCAAAAAGGACCCCGTGGCGTCGAGGGGCTACACCTTC	CASKKDPVASRGYTF
TRBD1	few	TRBJ2-2	TRBV24-1	TGTGCCACCAGTGATTGGAGGGACAGGAGAAACACCGGGGAGCTGTTTTTT	CATSDWRDRRNTGELFF
-	-	TRBJ2-1	TRBV11-2	TGTGTCAGCAGCTTAGCGACGGACGCCTACAATGAGCAGTTCTTC	CVSSLATDAYNEQFF
-	few	TRBJ1-2	TRBV4-1	TGCGCCAGCAGCCCGTTACAGGGAACGGGGGGCTACACCTTC	CASSPLQGTGGYTF
-	-	TRBJ2-1	TRBV28	TGTGCCAGCACCCCGTATAGTTTCTCCTACAATGAGCAGTTCTTC	CASTPYSFSYNEQFF
TRBD2	-	TRBJ2-2	TRBV7-8	TGTGCCAGCAGCCAACTGACCTGGCTAGCGGAAACCGGGGAGCTGTTTTTT	CASSQLTWLAETGELFF
-	-	TRBJ2-5	TRBV5-8	TGTGCCAGCATCCGGGACGCCACGTCGGTAGAGACCCAGTACTTC	CASIRDATSVETQYF
-	-	TRBJ2-7	TRBV11-2	TGTGCCAGCAGCTTCAACAGGGTCCGCGAGCAGTACTTC	CASSFNRVREQYF
-	many	TRBJ2-1	TRBV19	TGTGCCAGTAAGATGTGGGGGAGAGCTGATGAGCAGTTCTTC	CASKMWGRADEQFF
-	-	TRBJ2-7	TRBV4-2	TGTGCCAGCAGCCAGGGGTTGGCTAGCGATCACTCCTACGAGCAGTACTTC	CASSQGLASDHSYEQYF
-	-	TRBJ2-1	TRBV3-1	TGTGCCAGCAGCCAAGGAGTGAGGGGCTCCTACAATGAGCAGTTCTTC	CASSQGVRGSYNEQFF
-	-	TRBJ2-7	TRBV12-3/TRBV12-4	TGTGCCAGCAGTTTCAGGTTGGGGGGCCCCCCCTCTAACGAGCAGTACTTC	CASSFRLGGPPSNEQYF
-	few	TRBJ2-7	TRBV20-1	TGCAGTGCTAGTTTGCTAGCCCACGAGCAGTACTTC	CSASLLAHEQYF
-	many	TRBJ2-4	TRBV3-1	TGTGCCAGCAGCCAAACCCGACTAGGAATAAACATTCAGTACTTC	CASSQTRLGINIQYF
TRBD1	few	TRBJ2-7	TRBV7-6	TGTGCCAGCAGCCACTTGGTGACAGGGGGGACCTACGAGCAGTACTTC	CASSHLVTGGTYEQYF
-	-	TRBJ1-2	TRBV18	TGTGCCAGCTCACCACCGCGGGACGGGAACTATGGCTACACCTTC	CASSPPRDGNYGYTF
TRBD2	-	TRBJ2-4	TRBV7-2	TGTGCCAGCAGCTTAGCTGGGGGAAAGGTTTCGGGGGGGTTTCAGTACTTC	CASSLAGGKVSGGFQYF
TRBD1	few	TRBJ2-4	TRBV2	TGTGCCAGTAGTCTCTCCGGGACAGGGTCTATCTTC	CASSLSGTGSIF
-	-	TRBJ2-7	TRBV20-1	TGCAGTGCTAGAGAGAGACAGGCGGGACACGAGCAGTACTTC	CSARERQAGHEQYF
-	many	TRBJ2-7	TRBV19	TGTGCCAGTAGTCCCCGCCGGGGCTACGAGCAGTACTTC	CASSPRRGYEQYF
TRBD1	-	TRBJ1-2	TRBV4-1	TGCGCCAGCAGCCAACCCAGGGGGGGTTACTATGGCTACACCTTC	CASSQPRGGYYGYTF
TRBD2	-	TRBJ2-1	TRBV20-1	TGCAGTGCTAGAGACCCAACTAGCGGGAACAATGAGCAGTTCTTC	CSARDPTSGNNEQFF
TRBD2	-	TRBJ2-3	TRBV5-6	TGTGCCAGCAGCGGAGGGGGACTAGCGGAGGATACGCAGTATTTT	CASSGGGLAEDTQYF
TRBD2	few	TRBJ2-3	TRBV6-4	TGTGCCAGCAGTGTCGGGACTAGCGGGAGAGGAGATACGCAGTATTTT	CASSVGTSGRGDTQYF
-	many	TRBJ2-7	TRBV3-1	TGTGCCAGCAGCCAAGGACAGGAGTCCTACGAGCAGTACTTC	CASSQGQESYEQYF
TRBD2	-	TRBJ2-6	TRBV30	TGTGCCTGGGGAACTAGCGGGACCCCACTATCCCTTGGGGCCAACGTCCTGACTTTC	CAWGTSGTPLSLGANVLTF
-	few	TRBJ1-4	TRBV19	TGTGCCAGTAGTACCCCAGGAGGCGCCCCCGAAAAACTGTTTTTT	CASSTPGGAPEKLFF
-	-	TRBJ2-3	TRBV28	TGTGCCAGCAGGGGGATTGGGCGTCATACGCAGTATTTT	CASRGIGRHTQYF
-	-	TRBJ1-1	TRBV30	TGTGCCTGGAGTGTCCTTCAGGGAACTGAAGCTTTCTTT	CAWSVLQGTEAFF
-	few	TRBJ1-2	TRBV12-5	TGTGCTAGTGGTTTGGACCAGCCGCCCTATGGCTACACCTTC	CASGLDQPPYGYTF
TRBD1	-	TRBJ2-7	TRBV5-1	TGCGCCAGCAGCGAGACAGGGCCCGAGCAGTACTTC	CASSETGPEQYF
-	many	TRBJ2-7	TRBV20-1	TGCAGTGCTAGAGAGACAGGTCGAACCTACGAGCAGTACTTC	CSARETGRTYEQYF
TRBD1	-	TRBJ2-3	TRBV7-9	TGTGCCAGCAGCGCAACGAGGGGACAGGGCGGAACAGATACGCAGTATTTT	CASSATRGQGGTDTQYF